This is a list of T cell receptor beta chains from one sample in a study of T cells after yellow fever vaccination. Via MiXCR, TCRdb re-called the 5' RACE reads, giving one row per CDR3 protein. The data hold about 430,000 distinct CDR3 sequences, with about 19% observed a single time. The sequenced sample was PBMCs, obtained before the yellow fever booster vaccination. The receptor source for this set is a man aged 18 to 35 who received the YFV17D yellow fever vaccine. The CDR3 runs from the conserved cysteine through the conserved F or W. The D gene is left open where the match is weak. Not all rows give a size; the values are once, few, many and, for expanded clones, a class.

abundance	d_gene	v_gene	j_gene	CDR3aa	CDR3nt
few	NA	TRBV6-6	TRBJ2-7	CASSPKSEQYF	TGTGCCAGCAGTCCCAAGAGCGAGCAGTACTTC
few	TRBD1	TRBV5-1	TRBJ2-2	CASSSGTATGELFF	TGCGCCAGCAGCTCGGGGACAGCCACCGGGGAGCTGTTTTTT
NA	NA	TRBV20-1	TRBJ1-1	CSIEVWKRGEAFF	TGCAGCATAGAGGTTTGGAAAAGGGGCGAAGCTTTCTTT
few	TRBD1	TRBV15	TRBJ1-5	CATSGGQGGEPQHF	TGTGCCACCAGCGGGGGACAGGGAGGTGAGCCCCAGCATTTT
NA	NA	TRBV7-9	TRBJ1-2	CASRDETGSRGYTF	TGTGCCAGCAGAGATGAAACGGGTTCGCGAGGCTACACCTTC
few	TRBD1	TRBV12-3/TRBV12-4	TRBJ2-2	CASSQGGSSTGELFF	TGTGCCAGCAGTCAAGGGGGCTCGAGCACCGGGGAGCTGTTTTTT
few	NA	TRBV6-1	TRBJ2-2	CARGSYTGELFF	TGTGCCAGGGGATCTTACACCGGGGAGCTGTTTTTT
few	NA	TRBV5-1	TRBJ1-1	CASSFYSNTEAFF	TGCGCCAGCAGCTTCTACAGCAACACTGAAGCTTTCTTT
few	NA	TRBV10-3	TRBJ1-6	CAISDKERLPNNSPLHF	TGTGCCATCAGTGATAAGGAGAGACTCCCTAATAATTCACCCCTCCACTTT
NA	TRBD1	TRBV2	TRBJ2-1	CASSRDSPMEFF	TGTGCCAGCAGTCGGGACAGCCCGATGGAGTTCTTC
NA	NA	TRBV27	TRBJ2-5	CASSPPSWDGQETQYF	TGTGCCAGCAGTCCCCCCTCCTGGGACGGACAAGAGACCCAGTACTTC
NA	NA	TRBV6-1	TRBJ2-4	CASLSLAKNIQYF	TGTGCCAGCCTCTCTCTAGCCAAAAACATTCAGTACTTC
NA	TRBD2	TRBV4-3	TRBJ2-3	CASSRAGDPTDTQYF	TGCGCCAGCAGCCGCGCGGGGGACCCCACAGATACGCAGTATTTT
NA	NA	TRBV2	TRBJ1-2	CASKASPNYGYTF	TGTGCCAGCAAGGCAAGCCCTAACTATGGCTACACCTTC
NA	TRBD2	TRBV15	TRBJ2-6	CATGAGPGANVLTF	TGTGCCACCGGAGCGGGGCCTGGGGCCAACGTCCTGACTTTC
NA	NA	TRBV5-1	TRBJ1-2	CASSLARTAGGYTF	TGCGCCAGCAGCTTGGCCAGGACCGCCGGGGGCTACACCTTC
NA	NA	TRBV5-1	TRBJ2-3	CASLQGGAAGDTQYF	TGCGCCAGCCTCCAGGGGGGGGCAGCAGGGGATACGCAGTATTTT
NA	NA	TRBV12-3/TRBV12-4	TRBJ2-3	CASSLKKDTQYF	TGTGCCAGCAGTTTGAAGAAGGATACGCAGTATTTT
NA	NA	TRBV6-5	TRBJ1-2	CASTRGGGYTF	TGTGCCAGCACTAGGGGAGGCGGCTACACCTTC
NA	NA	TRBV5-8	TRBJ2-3	CASSEPGRNTDTQYF	TGTGCCAGCAGCGAACCGGGACGGAACACAGATACGCAGTATTTT
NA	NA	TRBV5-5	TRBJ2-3	CASSFDILGSTDTQYF	TGTGCCAGCAGCTTTGACATCCTGGGTAGCACAGATACGCAGTATTTT
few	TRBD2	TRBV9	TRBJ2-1	CASSVAQTGGRNEQFF	TGTGCCAGCAGCGTAGCTCAGACGGGGGGGAGGAATGAGCAGTTCTTC
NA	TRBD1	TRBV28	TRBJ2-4	CASINPGGQNIQYF	TGTGCCAGCATTAACCCAGGGGGCCAAAACATTCAGTACTTC
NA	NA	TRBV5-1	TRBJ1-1	CASSLERYTEAFF	TGCGCCAGCAGCTTGGAGCGTTACACTGAAGCTTTCTTT
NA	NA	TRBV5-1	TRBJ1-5	CASSLFWGNSNQPQHF	TGCGCCAGCAGCTTGTTCTGGGGTAATAGCAATCAGCCCCAGCATTTT
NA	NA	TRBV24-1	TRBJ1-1	CATSDFETENTEAFF	TGTGCCACCAGTGATTTTGAAACAGAGAACACTGAAGCTTTCTTT
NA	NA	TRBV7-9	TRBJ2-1	CASSPEVQGRTDEQFF	TGTGCCAGCAGCCCCGAAGTACAAGGGCGAACGGATGAGCAGTTCTTC
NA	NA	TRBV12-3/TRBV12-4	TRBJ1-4	CASTYGGAGEKLFF	TGTGCCAGCACCTATGGGGGTGCGGGTGAAAAACTGTTTTTT
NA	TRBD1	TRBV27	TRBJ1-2	CASSWTGQNYGYTF	TGTGCCAGCAGTTGGACAGGGCAGAACTATGGCTACACCTTC
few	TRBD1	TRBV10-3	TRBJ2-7	CAISEGTGGYEQYF	TGTGCCATCAGTGAGGGGACAGGGGGCTACGAGCAGTACTTC
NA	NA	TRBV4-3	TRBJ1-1	CASSQVGRAKTEAFF	TGCGCCAGCAGCCAAGTGGGCAGGGCCAAAACTGAAGCTTTCTTT
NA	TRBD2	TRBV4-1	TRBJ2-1	CASSQEGRGADEQFF	TGCGCCAGCAGCCAAGAGGGGCGGGGGGCCGATGAGCAGTTCTTC
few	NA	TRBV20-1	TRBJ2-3	CSARQGLTDTQYF	TGCAGTGCTAGACAGGGTCTGACAGATACGCAGTATTTT
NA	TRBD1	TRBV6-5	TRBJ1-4	CASSQGDRALFF	TGTGCCAGCAGTCAGGGGGACAGGGCACTGTTTTTT
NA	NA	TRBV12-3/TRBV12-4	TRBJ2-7	CASSLNARGEQYF	TGTGCCAGCAGCCTAAACGCTCGCGGGGAGCAGTACTTC
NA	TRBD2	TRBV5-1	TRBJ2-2	CASSPPGLAANTGELFF	TGCGCCAGCAGCCCGCCGGGACTAGCGGCGAACACCGGGGAGCTGTTTTTT
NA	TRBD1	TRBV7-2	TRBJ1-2	CASSSGQTYGYTF	TGTGCCAGCAGTTCGGGACAGACCTATGGCTACACCTTC
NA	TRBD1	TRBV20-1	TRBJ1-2	CSASHRGNYGYTF	TGCAGTGCTAGTCACAGGGGCAACTATGGCTACACCTTC
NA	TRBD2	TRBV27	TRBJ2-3	CASRRGIDTQYF	TGTGCCAGCCGGCGGGGGATAGATACGCAGTATTTT
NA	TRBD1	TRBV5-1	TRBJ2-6	CASSSGTGVAGANVLTF	TGCGCCAGCAGCTCCGGGACAGGGGTCGCTGGGGCCAACGTCCTGACTTTC
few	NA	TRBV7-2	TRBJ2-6	CASSTGTSGANVLTF	TGTGCCAGCAGTACAGGGACCTCTGGGGCCAACGTCCTGACTTTC
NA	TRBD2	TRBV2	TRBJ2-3	CASSGTSGAPDTQYF	TGTGCCAGCAGTGGGACTAGCGGGGCCCCAGATACGCAGTATTTT
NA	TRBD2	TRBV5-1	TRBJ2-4	CASSFIRPGLGLGNIQYF	TGCGCCAGCAGCTTTATCCGCCCGGGACTAGGGCTGGGAAACATTCAGTACTTC
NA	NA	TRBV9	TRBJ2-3	CASSVEGGANTQYF	TGTGCCAGCAGCGTAGAGGGGGGGGCCAATACGCAGTATTTT
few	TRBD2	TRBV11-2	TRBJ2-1	CASSFSAGSSYNEQFF	TGTGCCAGCAGTTTCTCAGCGGGGAGCTCCTACAATGAGCAGTTCTTC
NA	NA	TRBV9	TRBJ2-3	CASSSVGQITDTQYF	TGTGCCAGCAGCTCCGTAGGGCAGATCACAGATACGCAGTATTTT
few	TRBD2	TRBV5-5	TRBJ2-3	CASSFIAGGQYF	TGTGCCAGCAGCTTCATAGCGGGGGGGCAGTATTTT
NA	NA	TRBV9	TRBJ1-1	CASSVDWGPTEAFF	TGTGCCAGCAGCGTAGACTGGGGGCCCACTGAAGCTTTCTTT
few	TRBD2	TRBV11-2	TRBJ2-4	CASTIHAGGENIQYF	TGTGCCAGCACCATCCATGCGGGGGGGGAAAACATTCAGTACTTC
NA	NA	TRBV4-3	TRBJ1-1	CASSQDGRGSGTEAFF	TGCGCCAGCAGCCAAGATGGTAGGGGCAGTGGCACTGAAGCTTTCTTT
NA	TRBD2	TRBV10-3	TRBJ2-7	CAISGSETSGAPYEQYF	TGTGCCATCAGTGGATCAGAGACTAGCGGGGCTCCCTACGAGCAGTACTTC
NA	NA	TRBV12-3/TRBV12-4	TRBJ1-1	CASSFGVMNTEAFF	TGTGCCAGCAGTTTCGGGGTAATGAACACTGAAGCTTTCTTT
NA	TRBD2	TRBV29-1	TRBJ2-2	CSVRASGGTGELFF	TGCAGCGTTCGGGCTAGCGGGGGCACCGGGGAGCTGTTTTTT
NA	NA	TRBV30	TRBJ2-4	CAWAGPGNIQYF	TGTGCCTGGGCAGGTCCGGGGAACATTCAGTACTTC
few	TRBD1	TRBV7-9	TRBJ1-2	CASSRQGPFYGYTF	TGTGCCAGCAGCCGACAGGGGCCCTTCTATGGCTACACCTTC
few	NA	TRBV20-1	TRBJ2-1	CSARNPTYNEQFF	TGCAGTGCTAGGAACCCGACCTACAATGAGCAGTTCTTC
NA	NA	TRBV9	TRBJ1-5	CASSADGTINQPQHF	TGTGCCAGCAGCGCAGACGGAACAATCAATCAGCCCCAGCATTTT
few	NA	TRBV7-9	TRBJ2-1	CASSPGGERGEQFF	TGTGCCAGCAGCCCAGGGGGCGAGCGGGGCGAGCAGTTCTTC
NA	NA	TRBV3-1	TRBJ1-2	CASSHSTVPVYGYTF	TGTGCCAGCAGCCATTCCACCGTCCCCGTTTATGGCTACACCTTC